This section outlines one T cell receptor (beta chain) sequence together with its context. The data were obtained in a study of identifying expanded T cells in peripheral blood. V lost 1 base and J 0 bases, leaving 9 bases between the germline ends. The CDR3 is 15 amino acids. CDR1 is SGHTA, CDR2 FQGTGA, per germline. The data were produced by immunoSEQ multiplex PCR, yet TCRdb's version contains in-frame clones alone and is incomplete. The sample holds over 90,000 clones, about 91% seen once. The chain couples TRBV7-3 to TRBJ1-1; D is perhaps TRBD1 (5 bases). The source material was blood. The origin of this receptor is a person aged 18 to 75 in good health. This chain's CDR3 is CASSLSGGMNTEAFF. CDR3 nucleotides: TGTGCCAGCAGCTTAAGTGGGGGGATGAACACTGAAGCTTTCTTT.